This T cell receptor beta chain was sequenced for a study of cytotoxic CD8 clonotypes in ibrutinib-treated CLL. Sequencing used immunoSEQ multiplex PCR; TCRdb keeps in-frame clones, though not all of them. The table lists about 130,000 clones, about 70% of them singletons, with just over 5% in the top ten. This CDR3 region has 13 residues. The V and J ends lost 4 bases and 2 bases respectively, with 9 bases between them. CDR1 KGHSH and CDR2 LQKENI come from the germline V gene. The source was PBMCs, collected after 24 months of ibrutinib treatment. The sequence was obtained from a human donor with chronic lymphocytic leukemia. The V gene is TRBV18, the J gene TRBJ2-7, with a tentative D call TRBD2 (5 bases). The CDR3 DNA follows: TGTGCCAGCTCACGGGGAGAGACCTACGAGCAGTACTTC. Its translation is CASSRGETYEQYF.